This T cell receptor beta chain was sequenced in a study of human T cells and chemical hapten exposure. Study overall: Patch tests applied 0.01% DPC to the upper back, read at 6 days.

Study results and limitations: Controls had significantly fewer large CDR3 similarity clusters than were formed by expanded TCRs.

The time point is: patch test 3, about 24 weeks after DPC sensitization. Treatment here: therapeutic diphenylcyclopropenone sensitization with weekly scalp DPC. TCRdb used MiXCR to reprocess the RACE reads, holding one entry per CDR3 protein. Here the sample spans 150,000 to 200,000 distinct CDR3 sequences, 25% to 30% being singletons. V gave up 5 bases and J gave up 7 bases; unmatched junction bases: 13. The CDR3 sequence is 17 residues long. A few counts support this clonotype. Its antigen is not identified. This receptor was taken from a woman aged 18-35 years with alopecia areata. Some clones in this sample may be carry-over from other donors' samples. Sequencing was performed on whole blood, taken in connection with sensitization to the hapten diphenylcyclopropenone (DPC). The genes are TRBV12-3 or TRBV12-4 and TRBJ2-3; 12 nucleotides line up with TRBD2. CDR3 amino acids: CASSPGLAGLIMNTQYF. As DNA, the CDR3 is TGTGCCAGCAGTCCAGGACTAGCGGGGTTGATTATGAATACGCAGTATTTT.